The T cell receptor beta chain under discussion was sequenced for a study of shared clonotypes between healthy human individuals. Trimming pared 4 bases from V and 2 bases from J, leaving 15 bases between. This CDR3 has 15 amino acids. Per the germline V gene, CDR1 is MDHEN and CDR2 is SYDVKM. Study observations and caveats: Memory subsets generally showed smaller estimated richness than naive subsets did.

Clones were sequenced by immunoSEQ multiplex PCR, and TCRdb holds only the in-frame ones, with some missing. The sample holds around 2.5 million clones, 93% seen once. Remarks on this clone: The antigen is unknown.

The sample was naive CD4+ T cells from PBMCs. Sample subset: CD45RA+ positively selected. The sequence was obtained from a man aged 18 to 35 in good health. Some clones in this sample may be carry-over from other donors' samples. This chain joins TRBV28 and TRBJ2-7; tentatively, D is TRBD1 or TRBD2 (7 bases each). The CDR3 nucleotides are TGTGCCAGCAGTTCAGGGGGGGCGGGAACCTACGAGCAGTACTTC. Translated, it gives CASSSGGAGTYEQYF.